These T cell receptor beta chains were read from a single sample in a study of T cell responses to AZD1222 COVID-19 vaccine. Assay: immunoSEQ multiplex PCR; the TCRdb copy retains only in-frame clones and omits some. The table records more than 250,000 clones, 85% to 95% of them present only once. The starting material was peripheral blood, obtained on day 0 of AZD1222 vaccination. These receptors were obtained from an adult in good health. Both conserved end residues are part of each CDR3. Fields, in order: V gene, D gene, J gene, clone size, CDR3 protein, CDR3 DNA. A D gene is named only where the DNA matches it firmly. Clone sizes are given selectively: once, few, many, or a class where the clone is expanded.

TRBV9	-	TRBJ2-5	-	CASSVGAAGGATQETQYF	TGTGCCAGCAGCGTAGGAGCTGCAGGGGGGGCCACCCAAGAGACCCAGTACTTC
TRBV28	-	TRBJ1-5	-	CASSLGHIAPTQHF	TGTGCCAGCAGTTTGGGACACATAGCACCGACCCAGCATTTT
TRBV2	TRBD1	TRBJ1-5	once	CASSRRRTGESQPQHF	TGTGCCAGCAGCCGAAGAAGGACAGGAGAGTCTCAGCCCCAGCATTTT
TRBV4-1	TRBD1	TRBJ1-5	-	CASSQLVGTGQHF	TGCGCCAGCAGCCAATTGGTGGGGACAGGCCAGCATTTT
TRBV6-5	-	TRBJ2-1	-	CASRNTYNEQFF	TGTGCCAGCAGAAATACCTACAATGAGCAGTTCTTC
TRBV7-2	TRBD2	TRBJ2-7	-	CASSFIAGGTYEQYF	TGTGCCAGCAGCTTTATAGCGGGAGGGACCTACGAGCAGTACTTC
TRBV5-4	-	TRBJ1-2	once	CASSLQGRDDGYTF	TGTGCCAGCAGCCTACAGGGACGGGACGATGGCTACACCTTC
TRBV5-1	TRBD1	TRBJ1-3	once	CASSAGTEVGNTIYF	TGCGCCAGTTCGGCCGGGACAGAAGTTGGAAACACCATATATTTT
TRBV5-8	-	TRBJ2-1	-	CASSLEGLRSVEFF	TGTGCCAGCAGCTTAGAGGGTCTCCGCAGCGTGGAGTTCTTC
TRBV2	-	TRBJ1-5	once	CASSGTGEGQPQHF	TGTGCCAGCAGTGGTACTGGGGAGGGCCAGCCCCAGCATTTT
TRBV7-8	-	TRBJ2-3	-	CASSLAGPDTQYF	TGTGCCAGCAGCTTAGCGGGGCCAGATACGCAGTATTTT
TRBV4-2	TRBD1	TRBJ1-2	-	CASSQVTGEYGYTF	TGTGCCAGCAGCCAAGTGACAGGGGAGTATGGCTACACCTTC